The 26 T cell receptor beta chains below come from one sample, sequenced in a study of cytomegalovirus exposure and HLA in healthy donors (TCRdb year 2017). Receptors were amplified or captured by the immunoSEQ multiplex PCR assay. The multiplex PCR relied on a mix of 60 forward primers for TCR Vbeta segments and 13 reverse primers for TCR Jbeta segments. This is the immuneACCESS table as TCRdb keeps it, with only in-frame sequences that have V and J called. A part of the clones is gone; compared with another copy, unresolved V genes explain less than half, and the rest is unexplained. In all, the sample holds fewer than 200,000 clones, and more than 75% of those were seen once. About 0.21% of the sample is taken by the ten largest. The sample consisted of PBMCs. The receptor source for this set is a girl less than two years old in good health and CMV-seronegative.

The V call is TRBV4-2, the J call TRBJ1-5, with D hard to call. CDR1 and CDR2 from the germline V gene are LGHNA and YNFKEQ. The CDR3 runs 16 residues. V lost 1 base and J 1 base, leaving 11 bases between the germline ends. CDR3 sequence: CASSQGAGRSNQPQHF. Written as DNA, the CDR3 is TGTGCCAGCAGCCAAGGGGCGGGGAGAAGCAATCAGCCCCAGCATTTT.

The CDR3 loop is CAWSVLGGRGGYTF. CDR3 DNA: TGTGCCTGGAGTGTACTAGGGGGCAGGGGTGGCTACACCTTC. The chain combines TRBV30 with TRBJ1-2, with 7 bases fitting TRBD1. Trimming took 0 bases from V and 7 from J; bases not matched to a gene: 8. The CDR3 runs to 14 residues. Germline CDR1 GTSNPN, CDR2 SVGIG (reference sequence).

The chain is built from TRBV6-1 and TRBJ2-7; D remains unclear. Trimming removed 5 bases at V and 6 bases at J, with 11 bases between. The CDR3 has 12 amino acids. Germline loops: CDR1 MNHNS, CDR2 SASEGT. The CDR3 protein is CASSLTDTEQYF. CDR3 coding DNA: TGTGCCAGCAGTTTAACAGACACCGAGCAGTACTTC.

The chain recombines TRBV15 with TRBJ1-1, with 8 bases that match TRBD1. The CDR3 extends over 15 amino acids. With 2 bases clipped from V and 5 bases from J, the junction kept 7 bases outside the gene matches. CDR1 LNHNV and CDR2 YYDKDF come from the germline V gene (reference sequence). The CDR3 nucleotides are TGTGCCACCAGCAGACGTCAGGGGGCTAGGACTGAAGCTTTCTTT. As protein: CATSRRQGARTEAFF.

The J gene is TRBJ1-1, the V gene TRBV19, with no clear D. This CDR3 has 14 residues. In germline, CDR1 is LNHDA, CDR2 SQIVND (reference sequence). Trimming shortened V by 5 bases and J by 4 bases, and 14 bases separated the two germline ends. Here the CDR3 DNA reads TGTGCCAGTAGTGCTAGGGATCGGGGCACTGAAGCTTTCTTT. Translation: CASSARDRGTEAFF.

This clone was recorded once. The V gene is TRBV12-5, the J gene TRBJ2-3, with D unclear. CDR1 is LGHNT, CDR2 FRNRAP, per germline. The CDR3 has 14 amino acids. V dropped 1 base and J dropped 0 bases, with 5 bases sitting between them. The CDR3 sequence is CASGLELSTDTQYF. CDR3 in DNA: TGTGCTAGTGGTTTGGAGCTAAGCACAGATACGCAGTATTTT.

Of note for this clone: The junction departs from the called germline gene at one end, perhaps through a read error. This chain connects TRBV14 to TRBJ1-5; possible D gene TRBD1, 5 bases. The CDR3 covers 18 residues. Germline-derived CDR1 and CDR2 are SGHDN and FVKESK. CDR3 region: CASSQVVRGQVGNQPQHF. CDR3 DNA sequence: TGTGCCAGCAGTCAAGTAGTAAGGGGCCAGGTAGGCAATCAGCCCCAGCATTTT.

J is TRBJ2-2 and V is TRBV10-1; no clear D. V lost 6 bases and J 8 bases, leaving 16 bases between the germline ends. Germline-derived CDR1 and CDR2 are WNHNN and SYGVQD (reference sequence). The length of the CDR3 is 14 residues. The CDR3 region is CASSHEVRAGELFF. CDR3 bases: TGCGCCAGCAGCCACGAAGTTCGCGCTGGGGAGCTGTTTTTT.

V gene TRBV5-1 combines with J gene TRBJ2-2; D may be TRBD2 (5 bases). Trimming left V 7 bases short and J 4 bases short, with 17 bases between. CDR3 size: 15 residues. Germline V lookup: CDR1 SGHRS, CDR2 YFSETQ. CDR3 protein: CASVGSSMLTGELFF. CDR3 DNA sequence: TGCGCCAGCGTTGGGAGCTCCATGCTCACCGGGGAGCTGTTTTTT.

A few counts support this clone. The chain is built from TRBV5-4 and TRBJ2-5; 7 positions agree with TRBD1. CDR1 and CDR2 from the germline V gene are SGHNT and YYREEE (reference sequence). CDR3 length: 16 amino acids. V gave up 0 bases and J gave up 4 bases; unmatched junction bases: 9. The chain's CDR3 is CASSLAKGALGETQYF. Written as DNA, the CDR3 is TGTGCCAGCAGCTTGGCCAAGGGGGCACTGGGAGAGACCCAGTACTTC.

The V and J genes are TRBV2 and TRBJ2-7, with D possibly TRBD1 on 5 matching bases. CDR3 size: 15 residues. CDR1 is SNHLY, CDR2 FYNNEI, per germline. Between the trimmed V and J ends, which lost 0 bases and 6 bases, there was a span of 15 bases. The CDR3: CASSEAMAGMGEQYF. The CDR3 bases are TGTGCCAGCAGTGAAGCAATGGCAGGGATGGGCGAGCAGTACTTC.

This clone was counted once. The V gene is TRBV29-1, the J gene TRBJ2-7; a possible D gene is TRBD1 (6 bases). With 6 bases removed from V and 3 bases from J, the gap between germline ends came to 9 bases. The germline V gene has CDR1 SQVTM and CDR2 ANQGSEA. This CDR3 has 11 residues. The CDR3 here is CSVEQGYEQYF. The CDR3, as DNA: TGCAGCGTCGAACAGGGCTACGAGCAGTACTTC.

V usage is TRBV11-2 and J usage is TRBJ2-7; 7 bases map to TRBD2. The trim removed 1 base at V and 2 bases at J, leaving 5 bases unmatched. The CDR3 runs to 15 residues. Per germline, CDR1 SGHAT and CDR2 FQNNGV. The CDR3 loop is CASSLGLAVTYEQYF. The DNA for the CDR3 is TGTGCCAGCAGCTTAGGGCTAGCGGTTACCTACGAGCAGTACTTC.

The CDR3 protein is CASSDYEREYRTNEQFF. In DNA form, the CDR3 reads TGCGCCAGCAGTGATTACGAGCGGGAGTATCGCACCAATGAGCAGTTCTTC. The genes are TRBV5-1 and TRBJ2-1, with TRBD2 identical over 8 bases. The V and J ends lost 5 bases and 6 bases, in that order; junction bases with no gene match: 16. The CDR3 is 17 residues long. Germline CDR1 reads SGHRS; CDR2 reads YFSETQ.

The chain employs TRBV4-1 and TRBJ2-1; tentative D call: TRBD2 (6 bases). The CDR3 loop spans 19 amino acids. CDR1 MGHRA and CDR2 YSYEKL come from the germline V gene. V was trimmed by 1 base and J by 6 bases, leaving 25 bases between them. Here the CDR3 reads CASSQVVSAGGVASNEQFF. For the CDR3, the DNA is TGCGCCAGCAGCCAAGTTGTTTCCGCCGGGGGAGTAGCTAGCAATGAGCAGTTCTTC.

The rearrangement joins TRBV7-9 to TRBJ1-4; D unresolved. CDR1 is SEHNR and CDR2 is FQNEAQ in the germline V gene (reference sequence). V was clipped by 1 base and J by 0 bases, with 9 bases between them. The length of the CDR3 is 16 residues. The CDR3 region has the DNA TGTGCCAGCAGCTTAGGTACGGGGACAACTAATGAAAAACTGTTTTTT. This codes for CASSLGTGTTNEKLFF.

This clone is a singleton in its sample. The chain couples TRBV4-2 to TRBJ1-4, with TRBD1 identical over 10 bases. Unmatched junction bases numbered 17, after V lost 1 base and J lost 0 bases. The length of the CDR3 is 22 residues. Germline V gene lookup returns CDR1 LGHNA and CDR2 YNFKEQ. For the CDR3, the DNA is TGTGCCAGCAGCCAAGTATCTTGGTCTCTACGACAGGGGGCGGCAACTAATGAAAAACTGTTTTTT. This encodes CASSQVSWSLRQGAATNEKLFF.

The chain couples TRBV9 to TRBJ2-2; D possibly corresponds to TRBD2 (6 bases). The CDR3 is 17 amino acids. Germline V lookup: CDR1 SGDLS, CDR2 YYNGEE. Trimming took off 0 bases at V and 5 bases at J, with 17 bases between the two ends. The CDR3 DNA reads TGTGCCAGCAGCGTAGGAGGGACTGGGGGAATTACCGGGGAGCTGTTTTTT. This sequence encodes CASSVGGTGGITGELFF. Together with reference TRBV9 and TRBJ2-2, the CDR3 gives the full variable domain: DSGVTQTPKHLITATGQRVTLRCSPRSGDLSVYWYQQSLDQGLQFLIQYYNGEERAKGNILERFSAQQFPDLHSELNLSSLELGDSALYFCASSVGGTGGITGELFFGEGSRLTVL.

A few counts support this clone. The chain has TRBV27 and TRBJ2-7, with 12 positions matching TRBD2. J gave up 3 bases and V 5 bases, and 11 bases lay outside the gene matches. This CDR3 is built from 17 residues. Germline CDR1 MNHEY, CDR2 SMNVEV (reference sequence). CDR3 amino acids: CASSLTSGRLSYYEQYF. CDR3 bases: TGTGCCAGCAGTCTCACTAGCGGGAGGTTGTCTTACTACGAGCAGTACTTC.

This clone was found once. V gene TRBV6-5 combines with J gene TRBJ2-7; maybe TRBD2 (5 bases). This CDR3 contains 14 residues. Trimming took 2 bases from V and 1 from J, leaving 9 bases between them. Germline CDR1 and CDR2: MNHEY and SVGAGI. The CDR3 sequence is CASSYSEGSYEQYF. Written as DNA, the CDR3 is TGTGCCAGCAGTTACAGCGAGGGATCCTACGAGCAGTACTTC.

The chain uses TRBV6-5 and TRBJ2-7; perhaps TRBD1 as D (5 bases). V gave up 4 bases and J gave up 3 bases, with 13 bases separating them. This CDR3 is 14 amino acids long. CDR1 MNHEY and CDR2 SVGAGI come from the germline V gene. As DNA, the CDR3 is TGTGCCAGCAGTTCAGACAGAAGGGGCTACGAGCAGTACTTC. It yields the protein CASSSDRRGYEQYF.

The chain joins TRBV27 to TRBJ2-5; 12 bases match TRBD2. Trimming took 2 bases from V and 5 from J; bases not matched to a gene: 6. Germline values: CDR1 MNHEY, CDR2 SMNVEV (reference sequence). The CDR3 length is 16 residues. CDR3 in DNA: TGTGCCAGCAGTTTACGGGGACTAGCGGGTCGGGAGACCCAGTACTTC. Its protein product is CASSLRGLAGRETQYF.

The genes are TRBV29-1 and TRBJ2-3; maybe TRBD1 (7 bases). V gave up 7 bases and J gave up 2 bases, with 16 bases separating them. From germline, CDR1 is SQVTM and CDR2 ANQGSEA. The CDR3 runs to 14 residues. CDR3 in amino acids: CSALPGGITDTQYF. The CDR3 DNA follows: TGCAGCGCCCTTCCAGGGGGGATCACAGATACGCAGTATTTT.

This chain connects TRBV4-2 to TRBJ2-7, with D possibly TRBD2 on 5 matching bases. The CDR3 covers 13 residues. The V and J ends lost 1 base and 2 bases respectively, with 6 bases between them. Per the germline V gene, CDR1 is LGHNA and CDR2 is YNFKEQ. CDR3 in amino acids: CASSQAGTYEQYF. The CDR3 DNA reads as TGTGCCAGCAGCCAAGCGGGGACCTACGAGCAGTACTTC.

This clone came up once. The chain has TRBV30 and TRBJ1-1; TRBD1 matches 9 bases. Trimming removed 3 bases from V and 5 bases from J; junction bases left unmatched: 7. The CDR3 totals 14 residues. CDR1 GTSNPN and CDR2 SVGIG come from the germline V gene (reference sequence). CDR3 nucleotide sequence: TGTGCCTGGAGAAAACAGGGGGCGGGGACTGAAGCTTTCTTT. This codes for CAWRKQGAGTEAFF.

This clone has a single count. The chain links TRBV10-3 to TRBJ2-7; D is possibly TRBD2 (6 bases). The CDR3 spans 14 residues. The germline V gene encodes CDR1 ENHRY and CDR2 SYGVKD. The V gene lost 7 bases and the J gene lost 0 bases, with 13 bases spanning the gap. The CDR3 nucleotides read TGTGCCATCAACACCGGAGGGGTCTCCTACGAGCAGTACTTC. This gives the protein CAINTGGVSYEQYF.